This TCR beta chain was profiled in a study of cytomegalovirus exposure and HLA in healthy donors. About the study: Early on, a data release was issued that held 65 million to 100 million unique TCRs from HLA-typed donors.

As for this clone: Its target is unknown.

The primer mix had 60 Vbeta and 13 Jbeta primers. Clones were read by immunoSEQ multiplex PCR, and TCRdb kept only the in-frame ones, dropping some. The sample lists 150,000 to 200,000 clones; 86% were seen once. Overall study results and limits: Among CMV-associated TCR beta chains, most appeared HLA-restricted in a later analysis. Earlier findings revealed that most TCR beta V segments proved productive either about 87% or about 30% of the time. In the analysis, some V segments, TRBV6-2 and TRBV6-3 included, were excluded as indistinguishable.

The CDR3 runs 14 residues. The V gene's germline CDR1 is SGHRS and CDR2 YFSETQ. J lost 3 bases, V lost 0 bases, and 3 bases had no gene match. The chain joins TRBV5-1 to TRBJ2-7; the match to TRBD1 covers 7 bases. The sample comprised PBMCs. The receptor was derived from a woman younger than 35 in good health and CMV-seronegative. The DNA for the CDR3 is TGCGCCAGCAGCTTGGGACAGGGATACTACGAGCAGTACTTC. It encodes CASSLGQGYYEQYF. Using reference TRBV5-1 and TRBJ2-7 for the parts outside the CDR3, the full variable domain is KAGVTQTPRYLIKTRGQQVTLSCSPISGHRSVSWYQQTPGQGLQFLFEYFSETQRNKGNFPGRFSGRQFSNSRSEMNVSTLELGDSALYLCASSLGQGYYEQYFGPGTRLTVT.